These T cell receptor beta chains were read from a single sample in a study of blood T cell repertoires in COVID-19. Here immunoSEQ multiplex PCR was the method, and the copy in TCRdb shows in-frame clones only, minus some. The data show 150,000 to 200,000 clones, roughly 79% seen once. Sequencing used peripheral blood. These TCRs come from a woman aged 40 to 50 with COVID-19, enrolled during active disease. Each CDR3 is given without its conserved first and last residue. Fields, in order: J gene, V gene, CDR3 protein.

TRBJ2-7	TRBV4-1	ASSQALETGVGAVY
TRBJ2-7	TRBV10-1	ASSDQGPGHYEQY
TRBJ1-2	TRBV7-7	ASIPFPPGKEDGYT
TRBJ2-1	TRBV6-5	ASSRSGGENNEQF
TRBJ2-3	TRBV3-1/TRBV3-2	ASSQGTGVTDTQY
TRBJ1-1	TRBV18	ASSPLSGMNTEAF
TRBJ2-3	TRBV4-1	ASSTLAGGSTDTQY
TRBJ1-5	TRBV7-9	ASSSSGGNQPQH
TRBJ1-4	TRBV9	ASSITGTANEKLF
TRBJ2-2	TRBV6-6	ASRHMTGELF
TRBJ2-7	TRBV24-1	ATSWDRGFWEQY
TRBJ2-2	TRBV19	ASSRRNGGEGGELF
TRBJ2-5	TRBV28	ASSLGIGRTQETQY
TRBJ1-5	TRBV15	ATRGQGYNQPQH
TRBJ1-3	TRBV2	ASSRTARNTIY
TRBJ2-1	TRBV30	AWSLGLPYNEQF
TRBJ2-7	TRBV7-9	ASSLLASEQY
TRBJ1-5	TRBV5-4	AWSQRAGNQPQH
TRBJ2-5	TRBV19	ASSIGGVGETQY
TRBJ1-2	TRBV6-4	ASSDTGVENYGYT
TRBJ2-5	TRBV29-1	SVEDLEGEAQETQY
TRBJ1-2	TRBV5-8	ASSGPGQIYGYT
TRBJ1-6	TRBV6-5	ASRHRQGDSPLH
TRBJ1-2	TRBV27	ASSRTENYGYT
TRBJ1-6	TRBV5-8	ASSLLQGDRSPLH
TRBJ1-1	TRBV3-1/TRBV3-2	ASSQPALSGGLNTEAF
TRBJ2-1	TRBV7-3	ASSFLAVAYNEQF
TRBJ1-4	TRBV7-9	ASSLDRGDEKLF
TRBJ2-3	TRBV24-1	ATSDGQGGREDTQY
TRBJ2-7	TRBV3-1/TRBV3-2	ASSQVEAEQY
TRBJ1-1	TRBV6-5	ASSQTPGGYTEAF
TRBJ2-3	TRBV10-2	ASSVRGDTQY
TRBJ1-1	TRBV3-1/TRBV3-2	ASSQEQVHTEAF
TRBJ1-1	TRBV25-1	ASTARGWGTEAF
TRBJ1-1	TRBV2	ASSVQGLTNTEAF
TRBJ1-2	TRBV3-1/TRBV3-2	ASSWALGPKTDGYT
TRBJ1-6	TRBV9	ASSVRGENSPLH
TRBJ2-7	TRBV7-3	ASSLTPGSYEQY
TRBJ1-4	TRBV7-2	ASSWGGRGRNEKLF
TRBJ2-7	TRBV13	ASSSAREGSYEQY
TRBJ1-1	TRBV19	ASSHRASNTEAF
TRBJ2-3	TRBV7-9	ASSADPGGVTDTQY
TRBJ2-3	TRBV6-6	ASSNRLAAGTDTQY
TRBJ2-2	TRBV28	ASRQGAGELF
TRBJ1-1	TRBV30	AWAPSDTEAF
TRBJ1-1	TRBV9	ASSGRGSGTVTEAF
TRBJ2-5	TRBV28	ASSSSGKGTQETQY
TRBJ2-7	TRBV28	ASLRGRGTYEQY
TRBJ1-1	TRBV5-5	ASSLDFPREAF
TRBJ2-7	TRBV4-2	ASSQEYPGVSYEQY